Presented here are 21 T cell receptor beta chains from one specimen sequenced in a study of blood T cell repertoires in COVID-19. Generated by immunoSEQ multiplex PCR, the TCRdb table keeps only in-frame clones and is missing some. The sample has about 240,000 clones, 82% seen once; the top ten hold 8.2%. The source material was peripheral blood. The receptors were sampled from a woman older than 75 with COVID-19, enrolled during active disease.

J is TRBJ1-1 and V is TRBV7-6; D is perhaps TRBD1 (5 bases). CDR3 length: 15 residues. V lost 2 bases to trimming and J lost 4 bases, with 14 bases between them. Per the germline V gene, CDR1 is SGHVS and CDR2 is FNYEAQ. The CDR3 DNA reads as TGTGCCAGCAGCTTAAGGTTAGGGGCCGGCACTGAAGCTTTCTTT. This sequence encodes CASSLRLGAGTEAFF.

The V and J genes are TRBV6-6 and TRBJ1-5; a possible D gene is TRBD1 (6 bases). CDR3 length: 16 residues. In germline, CDR1 is MNHNY, CDR2 SVGAGI (reference sequence). The V end lost 3 bases, the J end lost 6 bases, and 18 bases lay between the germline ends. In DNA, the CDR3 is TGTGCCAGCAGTTATGTCCAGGGGCCCGCGAGTCAGCCCCAGCATTTT. Translation gives CASSYVQGPASQPQHF.

The chain uses TRBV3-1 (or the pseudogene TRBV3-2) and TRBJ2-7; D remains unclear. Per germline, CDR1 LGHDT and CDR2 YNNKEL (reference sequence). V shed 2 bases and J shed 4 bases, with 6 bases lying between them. The CDR3 spans 12 residues. Here the CDR3 reads CASSQQTYEQYF. CDR3 sequence (DNA): TGTGCCAGCAGCCAACAGACTTACGAGCAGTACTTC.

The chain combines TRBV7-9 with TRBJ1-5; 7 positions match TRBD1. The ends lost 1 base at V and 7 bases at J; junction bases unmatched: 1. The CDR3 runs to 13 residues. Germline V gene data show CDR1 as SEHNR and CDR2 as FQNEAQ (reference sequence). CDR3 region: CASSLDRGQPQHF. For the CDR3, the DNA is TGTGCCAGCAGCTTAGACAGGGGACAGCCCCAGCATTTT.

This clone has a handful of counts. This sequence joins TRBV19 and TRBJ1-2; 7 nucleotides align to TRBD1. CDR1 and CDR2 from the germline V gene are LNHDA and SQIVND (reference sequence). The V segment lost 4 bases and the J segment 2 bases; nucleotides outside the gene matches: 16. The CDR3 length is 18 residues. CDR3: CASSTPRTGTLPNYGYTF. The CDR3 DNA sequence: TGTGCCAGTAGTACGCCGCGGACAGGAACCCTACCGAACTATGGCTACACCTTC.

This clone was detected once. The chain carries TRBV19 and TRBJ1-1; unclear D gene. V gave up 3 bases and J gave up 1 base, with 12 bases separating them. The CDR3 is 15 residues long. Germline lookup yields CDR1 LNHDA and CDR2 SQIVND (reference sequence). Here the CDR3 reads CASSINSAGNTEAFF. In DNA form, the CDR3 reads TGTGCCAGTAGTATTAATTCGGCAGGGAACACTGAAGCTTTCTTT.

The rearrangement links TRBV7-2 to TRBJ2-1; D ambiguous. The CDR3 contains 12 residues. V lost 3 bases and J 9 bases, leaving 9 bases between the germline ends. Germline V gives CDR1 SGHTA, CDR2 FQGNSA. CDR3 nucleotides: TGTGCCAGCAGCTTCCTCCGGTTTGAGCAGTTCTTC. Translating gives CASSFLRFEQFF.

This clone was recorded only once. The chain joins TRBV6-4 to TRBJ2-1, with D perhaps matching TRBD2 (7 bases). Trimming took 4 bases from V and 8 from J, leaving 15 bases between them. This CDR3 spans 14 amino acids. CDR1 MRHNA and CDR2 SNTAGT come from the germline V gene. The CDR3: CASSVGGGPYEQFF. The CDR3 nucleotides are TGTGCCAGCAGTGTTGGCGGGGGCCCATATGAGCAGTTCTTC.

The V and J genes are TRBV3-1 (or the pseudogene TRBV3-2) and TRBJ1-6, with 7 bases lining up with TRBD1. V was clipped by 4 bases and J by 10 bases; unmatched bases: 7. Germline-derived CDR1 and CDR2 are LGHDT and YNNKEL (reference sequence). The CDR3 covers 14 residues. CDR3 DNA sequence: TGTGCCAGCAGCCCCCGACAGGGAGGCTCACCCCTCCACTTT. This translates into CASSPRQGGSPLHF.

This rearrangement joins TRBV21-1 to TRBJ2-7; TRBD1 is the table's D call, not checked against the DNA. TRBV21-1 is a pseudogene locus. This CDR3 contains 19 residues. CDR3 nucleotide sequence: TGTGCCAGCAGCAAAGTGAAGGGCCCACAGGGGAGCCTAACCTACGAGCAGTACTTC. It encodes CASSKVKGPQGSLTYEQYF.

The V gene is TRBV5-1, the J gene TRBJ2-6; D remains unclear. This CDR3 is built from 13 residues. V lost 2 bases to trimming and J lost 4 bases, with 4 bases between them. Germline CDR1 and CDR2: SGHRS and YFSETQ. The CDR3 coding sequence is TGCGCCAGCAGCTTAGCCGGGGCCAACGTCCTGACTTTC. This translates into CASSLAGANVLTF.

The genes are TRBV28 and TRBJ2-3; TRBD1 might be the D (6 bases). Germline V gene lookup returns CDR1 MDHEN and CDR2 SYDVKM. The CDR3 consists of 18 residues. V shed 3 bases and J shed 4 bases, with 23 bases lying between them. The CDR3 DNA reads as TGTGCCAGCAGTTTTTCAGGGGCCTTAAAGGGCCCCCCAGATACGCAGTATTTT. Translation: CASSFSGALKGPPDTQYF.

The chain uses TRBV3-1 (or the pseudogene TRBV3-2) and TRBJ1-2, with D unresolved. This CDR3 contains 12 residues. V was pared by 4 bases and J by 3 bases, with 6 bases between. Per germline, CDR1 LGHDT and CDR2 YNNKEL (reference sequence). CDR3 amino acids: CASSRSDYGYTF. DNA for the CDR3: TGTGCCAGCAGCCGGTCAGACTATGGCTACACCTTC.

The rearrangement joins TRBV2 to TRBJ2-3; perhaps TRBD1 as D (5 bases). Germline V CDR1 and CDR2: SNHLY, FYNNEI. The length of the CDR3 is 14 residues. Trimming removed 3 bases at V and 8 bases at J, with 15 bases between. The CDR3 region has the DNA TGTGCCAGCAGTGACAATAGGGCCAGGGCTACGCAGTATTTT. Protein: CASSDNRARATQYF.

The rearrangement links TRBV5-1 to TRBJ2-4; TRBD2 matches at 10 bases. The V segment lost 3 bases and the J segment 0 bases; nucleotides outside the gene matches: 12. Germline V gene sequence: CDR1 SGHRS, CDR2 YFSETQ. The CDR3 runs to 19 residues. CDR3 in amino acids: CASSSNPGTSDVAKNIQYF. CDR3 DNA: TGCGCCAGCAGCTCGAACCCCGGGACTAGCGACGTAGCCAAAAACATTCAGTACTTC.

The CDR3 nucleotides read TGTGCCATCAGGGGTGCGGGCCCAAATTCACCCCTCCACTTT. It translates to CAIRGAGPNSPLHF. The chain is built from TRBV10-3 and TRBJ1-6; D unclear. This CDR3 region has 14 residues. Trimming stripped 6 bases from V and 7 bases from J, with 13 bases between. CDR1 and CDR2 from the germline V gene are ENHRY and SYGVKD.

J is TRBJ2-7 and V is TRBV7-6; the D gene could be TRBD1 or TRBD2 (11 bases each). The CDR3 spans 18 residues. V was cut by 4 bases and J by 4 bases, with 26 bases left in between. CDR1 is SGHVS and CDR2 is FNYEAQ in the germline V gene. CDR3 nucleotide sequence: TGTGCCAGCAGCTCCCGGACAGGGGGCACTAGCGGGGGATACGAGCAGTACTTC. The encoded protein is CASSSRTGGTSGGYEQYF. Full variable domain (remainder filled in from reference TRBV7-6 and TRBJ2-7): GAGVSQSPRYKVTKRGQDVALRCDPISGHVSLYWYRQALGQGPEFLTYFNYEAQQDKSGLPNDRFSAERPEGSISTLTIQRTEQRDSAMYRCASSSRTGGTSGGYEQYFGPGTRLTVT.

This rearrangement joins TRBV19 to TRBJ1-2; 9 bases are shared with TRBD1. The CDR3 consists of 15 residues. CDR1 is LNHDA and CDR2 is SQIVND in the germline V gene (reference sequence). V shed 5 bases and J 7 bases; nucleotides not matched to a gene: 11. The CDR3 nucleotides read TGTGCCAGTAGTCCCAACAGGGGGCGAACGAGTGGCTACACCTTC. It encodes CASSPNRGRTSGYTF.

This clone appeared once. The gene calls are TRBV7-3 and TRBJ2-2, with D tentatively TRBD2 (6 bases). This CDR3 has 15 amino acids. Germline V gene data show CDR1 as SGHTA and CDR2 as FQGTGA. Trimming left V 5 bases short and J 2 bases short, with 12 bases between. As DNA, the CDR3 is TGTGCCAGCAGCCTGGGACTGCAAAACACCGGGGAGCTGTTTTTT. It specifies CASSLGLQNTGELFF.

The chain combines TRBV6-5 with TRBJ1-1; 7 bases map to TRBD1. V dropped 6 bases and J dropped 5; count of bases not matched to a gene: 6. The germline V gene has CDR1 MNHEY and CDR2 SVGAGI. This CDR3 has 13 residues. This chain's CDR3 is CASSRQGGTEAFF. CDR3 coding DNA: TGTGCCAGCAGCCGACAGGGCGGGACTGAAGCTTTCTTT.

This clone showed up just once. V gene TRBV7-2 combines with J gene TRBJ2-1; D might be TRBD2 (5 bases). V dropped 2 bases and J dropped 9 bases, with 8 bases sitting between them. The CDR3 consists of 12 residues. CDR1 SGHTA and CDR2 FQGNSA come from the germline V gene. CDR3 nucleotides: TGTGCCAGCAGCTTAAGGAGGCTTGAGCAGTTCTTC. It is translated as CASSLRRLEQFF.